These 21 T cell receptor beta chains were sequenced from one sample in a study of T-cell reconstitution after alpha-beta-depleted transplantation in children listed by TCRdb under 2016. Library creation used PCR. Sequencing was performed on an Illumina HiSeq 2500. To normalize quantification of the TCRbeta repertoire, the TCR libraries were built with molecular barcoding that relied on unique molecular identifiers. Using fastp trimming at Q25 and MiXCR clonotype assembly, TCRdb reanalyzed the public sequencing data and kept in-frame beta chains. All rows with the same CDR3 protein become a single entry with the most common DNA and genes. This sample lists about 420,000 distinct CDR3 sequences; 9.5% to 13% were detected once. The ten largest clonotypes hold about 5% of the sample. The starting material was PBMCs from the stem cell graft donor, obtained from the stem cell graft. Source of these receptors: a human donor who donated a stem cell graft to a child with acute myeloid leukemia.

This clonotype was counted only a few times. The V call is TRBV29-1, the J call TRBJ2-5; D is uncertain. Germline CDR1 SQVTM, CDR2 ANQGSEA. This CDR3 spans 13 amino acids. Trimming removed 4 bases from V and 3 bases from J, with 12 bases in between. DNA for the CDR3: TGCAGCGTTGCCCCCCAGACGGAAGAGACCCAGTACTTC. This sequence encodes CSVAPQTEETQYF.

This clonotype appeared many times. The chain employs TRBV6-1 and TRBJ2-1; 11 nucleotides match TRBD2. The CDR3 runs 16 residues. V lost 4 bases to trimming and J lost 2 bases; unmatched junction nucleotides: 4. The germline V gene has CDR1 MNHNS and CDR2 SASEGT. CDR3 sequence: CASSGLAGGAYNEQFF. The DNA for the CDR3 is TGTGCCAGCAGTGGCCTAGCGGGAGGAGCCTACAATGAGCAGTTCTTC.

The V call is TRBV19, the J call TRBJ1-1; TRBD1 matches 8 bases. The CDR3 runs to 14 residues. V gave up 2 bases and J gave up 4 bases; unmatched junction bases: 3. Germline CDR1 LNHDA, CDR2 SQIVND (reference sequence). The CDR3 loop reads CASSIQGAITEAFF. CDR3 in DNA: TGTGCCAGTAGTATACAGGGGGCGATCACTGAAGCTTTCTTT. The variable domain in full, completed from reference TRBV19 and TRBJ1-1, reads DGGITQSPKYLFRKEGQNVTLSCEQNLNHDAMYWYRQDPGQGLRLIYYSQIVNDFQKGDIAEGYSVSREKKESFPLTVTSAQKNPTAFYLCASSIQGAITEAFFGQGTRLTVV.

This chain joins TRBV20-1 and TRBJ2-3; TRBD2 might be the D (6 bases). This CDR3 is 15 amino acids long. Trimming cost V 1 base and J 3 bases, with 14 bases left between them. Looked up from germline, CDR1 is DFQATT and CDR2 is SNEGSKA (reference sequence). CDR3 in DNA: TGCAGTGCTAGAGGACGGGGGATTCGGACAGATACGCAGTATTTT. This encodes CSARGRGIRTDTQYF.

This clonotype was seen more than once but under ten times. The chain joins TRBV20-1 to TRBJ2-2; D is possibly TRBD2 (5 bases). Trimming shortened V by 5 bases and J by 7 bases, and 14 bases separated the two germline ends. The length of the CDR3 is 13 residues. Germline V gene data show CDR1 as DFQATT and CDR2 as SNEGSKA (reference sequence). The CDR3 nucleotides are TGCAGTGCTGAAGCCCTTCGGGGCGGGGAGCTGTTTTTT. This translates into CSAEALRGGELFF.

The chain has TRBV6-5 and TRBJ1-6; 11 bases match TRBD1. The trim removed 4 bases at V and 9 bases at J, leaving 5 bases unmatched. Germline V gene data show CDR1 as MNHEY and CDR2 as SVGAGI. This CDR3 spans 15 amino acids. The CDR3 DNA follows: TGTGCCAGCAGTTTGGAGGGACAGGGGGTTTCACCCCTCCACTTT. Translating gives CASSLEGQGVSPLHF.

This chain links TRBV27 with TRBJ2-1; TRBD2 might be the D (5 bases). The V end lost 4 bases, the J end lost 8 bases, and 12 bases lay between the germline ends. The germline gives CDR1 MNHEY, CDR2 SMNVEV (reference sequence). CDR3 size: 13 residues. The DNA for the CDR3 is TGTGCCAGCAGTTGGGAACCGGAGGATGAGCAGTTCTTC. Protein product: CASSWEPEDEQFF.

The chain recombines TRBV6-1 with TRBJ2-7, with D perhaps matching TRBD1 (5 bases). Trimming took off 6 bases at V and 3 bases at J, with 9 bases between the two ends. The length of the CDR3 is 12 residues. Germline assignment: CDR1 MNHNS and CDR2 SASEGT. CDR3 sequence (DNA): TGTGCCAGCAGAGGGGCCTACTACGAGCAGTACGTC. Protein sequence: CASRGAYYEQYV.

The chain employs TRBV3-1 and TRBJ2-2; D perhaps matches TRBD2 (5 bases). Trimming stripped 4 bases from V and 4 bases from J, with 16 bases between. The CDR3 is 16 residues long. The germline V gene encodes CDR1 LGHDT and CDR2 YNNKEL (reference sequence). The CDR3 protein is CASSRVIGMGTGELFF. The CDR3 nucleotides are TGTGCCAGCAGCCGGGTGATCGGGATGGGCACCGGGGAGCTGTTTTTT.

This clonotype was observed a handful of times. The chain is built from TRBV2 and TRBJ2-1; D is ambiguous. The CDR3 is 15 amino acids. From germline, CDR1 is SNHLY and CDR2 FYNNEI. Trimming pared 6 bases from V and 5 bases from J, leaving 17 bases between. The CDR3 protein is CASREWVALNNEQFF. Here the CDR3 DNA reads TGTGCCAGCAGGGAGTGGGTAGCTTTGAACAATGAGCAGTTCTTC.

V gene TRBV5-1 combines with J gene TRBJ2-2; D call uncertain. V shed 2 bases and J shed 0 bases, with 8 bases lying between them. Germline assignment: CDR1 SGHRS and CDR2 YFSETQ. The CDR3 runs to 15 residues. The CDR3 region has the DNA TGCGCCAGCAGCTTTTTCCTAACGAACACCGGGGAGCTGTTTTTT. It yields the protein CASSFFLTNTGELFF. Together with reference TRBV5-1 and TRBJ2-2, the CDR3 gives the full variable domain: KAGVTQTPRYLIKTRGQQVTLSCSPISGHRSVSWYQQTPGQGLQFLFEYFSETQRNKGNFPGRFSGRQFSNSRSEMNVSTLELGDSALYLCASSFFLTNTGELFFGEGSRLTVL.

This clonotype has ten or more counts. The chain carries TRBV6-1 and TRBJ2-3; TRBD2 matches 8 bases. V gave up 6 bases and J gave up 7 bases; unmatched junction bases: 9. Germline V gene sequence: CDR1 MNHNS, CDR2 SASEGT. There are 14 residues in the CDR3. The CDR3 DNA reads TGTGCCAGCAGCCAGACGGCGGGAGGAAATACGCAGTATTTT. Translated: CASSQTAGGNTQYF.

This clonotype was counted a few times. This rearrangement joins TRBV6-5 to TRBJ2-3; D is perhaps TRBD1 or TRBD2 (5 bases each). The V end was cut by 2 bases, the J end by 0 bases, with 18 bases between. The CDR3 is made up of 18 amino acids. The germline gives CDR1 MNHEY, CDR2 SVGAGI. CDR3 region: CASSYRGLGTLSTDTQYF. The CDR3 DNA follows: TGTGCCAGCAGTTACCGTGGGCTGGGGACCCTCAGCACAGATACGCAGTATTTT.

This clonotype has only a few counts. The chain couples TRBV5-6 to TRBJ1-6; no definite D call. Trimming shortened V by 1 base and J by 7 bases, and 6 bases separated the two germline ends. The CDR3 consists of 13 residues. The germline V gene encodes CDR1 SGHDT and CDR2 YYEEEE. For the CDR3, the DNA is TGTGCCAGCAGCTTGACAGTGAATTCACCCCTCCACTTT. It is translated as CASSLTVNSPLHF.

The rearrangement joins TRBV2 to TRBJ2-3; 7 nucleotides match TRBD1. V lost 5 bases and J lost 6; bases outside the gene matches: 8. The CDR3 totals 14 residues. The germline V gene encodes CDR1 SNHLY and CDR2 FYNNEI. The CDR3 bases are TGTGCCAGCAGTCGGGACAGCCTCCCGGATACGCAGTATTTT. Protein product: CASSRDSLPDTQYF.

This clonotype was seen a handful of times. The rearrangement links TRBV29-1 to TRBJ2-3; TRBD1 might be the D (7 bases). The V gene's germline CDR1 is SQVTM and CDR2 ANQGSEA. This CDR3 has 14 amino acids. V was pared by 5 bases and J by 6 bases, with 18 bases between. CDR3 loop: CSVLTRGLGDTQYF. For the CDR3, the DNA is TGCAGCGTTCTGACTAGGGGGCTTGGCGATACGCAGTATTTT.

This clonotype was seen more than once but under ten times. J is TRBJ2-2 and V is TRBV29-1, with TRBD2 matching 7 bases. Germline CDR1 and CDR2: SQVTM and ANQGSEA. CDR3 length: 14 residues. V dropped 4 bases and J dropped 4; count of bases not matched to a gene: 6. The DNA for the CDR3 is TGCAGCGTTGGGGAGGGAACGGTCACCGGGGAGCTGTTTTTT. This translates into CSVGEGTVTGELFF.

CDR3 region: CASSRTGGGPGANVLTF. CDR3 nucleotide sequence: TGTGCCAGCAGCCGGACAGGGGGCGGCCCTGGGGCCAACGTCCTGACTTTC. The rearrangement uses TRBV7-2 and TRBJ2-6; 11 bases fit TRBD1. Per germline, CDR1 SGHTA and CDR2 FQGNSA. The CDR3 consists of 17 residues. V was pared by 5 bases and J by 2 bases, with 5 bases of the junction left unmatched.

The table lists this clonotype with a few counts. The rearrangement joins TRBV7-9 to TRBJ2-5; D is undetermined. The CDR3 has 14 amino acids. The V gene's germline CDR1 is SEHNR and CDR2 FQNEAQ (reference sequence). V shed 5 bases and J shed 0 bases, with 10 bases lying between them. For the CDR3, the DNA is TGTGCCAGCAGCGCCGCAGGCTACCAAGAGACCCAGTACTTC. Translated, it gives CASSAAGYQETQYF.

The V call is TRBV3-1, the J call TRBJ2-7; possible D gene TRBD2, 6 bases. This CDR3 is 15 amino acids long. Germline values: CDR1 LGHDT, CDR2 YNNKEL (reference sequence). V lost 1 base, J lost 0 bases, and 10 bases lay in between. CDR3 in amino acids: CASSQVLANSYEQYF. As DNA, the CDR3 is TGTGCCAGCAGCCAAGTACTAGCTAACTCCTACGAGCAGTACTTC.

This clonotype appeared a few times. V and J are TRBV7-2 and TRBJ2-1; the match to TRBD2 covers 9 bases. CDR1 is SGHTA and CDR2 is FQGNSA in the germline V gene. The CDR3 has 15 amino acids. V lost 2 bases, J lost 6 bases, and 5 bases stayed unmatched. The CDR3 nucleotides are TGTGCCAGCAGCTTATGGCGGGGGGGCCCCAATGAGCAGTTCTTC. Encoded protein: CASSLWRGGPNEQFF.